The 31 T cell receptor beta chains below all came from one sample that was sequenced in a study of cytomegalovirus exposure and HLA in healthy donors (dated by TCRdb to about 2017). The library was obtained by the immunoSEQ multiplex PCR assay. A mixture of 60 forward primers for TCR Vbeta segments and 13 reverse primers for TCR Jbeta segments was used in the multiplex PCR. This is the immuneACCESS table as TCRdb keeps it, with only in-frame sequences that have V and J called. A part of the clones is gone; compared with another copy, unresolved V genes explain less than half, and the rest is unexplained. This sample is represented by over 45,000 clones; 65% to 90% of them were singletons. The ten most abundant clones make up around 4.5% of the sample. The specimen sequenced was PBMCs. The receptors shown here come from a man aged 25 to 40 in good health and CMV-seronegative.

The CDR3 region has the DNA TGTGCCACCAGCAGTCCCGACCGGGACAGCCCCTACGAGCAGTACTTC. Encoded protein: CATSSPDRDSPYEQYF. This rearrangement joins TRBV15 to TRBJ2-7, with TRBD1 matching 7 bases. The CDR3 runs to 16 residues. Trimming cost V 3 bases and J 2 bases; bases outside gene matches: 10. The germline CDR1 and CDR2 sequences are LNHNV and YYDKDF (reference sequence).

CDR3 sequence: CASSTSRDRERSEAFF. For the CDR3, the DNA is TGTGCCAGCAGTACGTCCCGGGACAGGGAACGAAGTGAAGCTTTCTTT. The chain is built from TRBV27 and TRBJ1-1, with 9 bases lining up with TRBD1. V shed 5 bases, J shed 7 bases, and the junction held 14 bases outside the gene matches. CDR1 MNHEY and CDR2 SMNVEV come from the germline V gene (reference sequence). The CDR3 covers 16 residues.

DNA for the CDR3: TGTGCCAGCAGTAGGGGGATCGCTTTGAGGGACTATGGCTACACCTTC. The encoded protein is CASSRGIALRDYGYTF. V is TRBV6-6 and J is TRBJ1-2, with TRBD1 as a possible D gene (6 bases). CDR1 MNHNY and CDR2 SVGAGI come from the germline V gene (reference sequence). The CDR3 covers 16 residues. With 5 bases removed from V and 3 bases from J, the gap between germline ends came to 19 bases.

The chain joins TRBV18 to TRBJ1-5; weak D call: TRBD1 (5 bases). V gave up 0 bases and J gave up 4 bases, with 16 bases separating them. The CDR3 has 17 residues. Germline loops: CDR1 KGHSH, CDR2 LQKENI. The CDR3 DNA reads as TGTGCCAGCTCACCACCCCCCAGGAGGGGTGGTAATCAGCCCCAGCATTTT. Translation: CASSPPPRRGGNQPQHF. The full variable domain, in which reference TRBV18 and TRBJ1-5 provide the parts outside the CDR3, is NAGVMQNPRHLVRRRGQEARLRCSPMKGHSHVYWYRQLPEEGLKFMVYLQKENIIDESGMPKERFSAEFPKEGPSILRIQQVVRGDSAAYFCASSPPPRRGGNQPQHFGDGTRLSIL.

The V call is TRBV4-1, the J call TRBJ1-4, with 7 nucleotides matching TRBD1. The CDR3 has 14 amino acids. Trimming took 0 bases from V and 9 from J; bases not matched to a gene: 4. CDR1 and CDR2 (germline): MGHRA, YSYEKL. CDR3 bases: TGCGCCAGCAGCCAAGAGGGACAGCTGAAAAAACTGTTTTTT. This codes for CASSQEGQLKKLFF.

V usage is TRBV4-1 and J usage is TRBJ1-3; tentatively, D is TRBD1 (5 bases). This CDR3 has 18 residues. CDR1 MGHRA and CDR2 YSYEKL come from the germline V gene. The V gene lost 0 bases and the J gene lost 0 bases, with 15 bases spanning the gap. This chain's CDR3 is CASSQDQGKADSGNTIYF. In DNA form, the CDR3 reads TGCGCCAGCAGCCAAGATCAGGGAAAGGCAGACTCTGGAAACACCATATATTTT.

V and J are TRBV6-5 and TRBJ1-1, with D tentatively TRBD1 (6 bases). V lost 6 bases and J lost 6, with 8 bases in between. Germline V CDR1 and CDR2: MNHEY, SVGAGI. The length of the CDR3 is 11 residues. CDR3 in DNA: TGTGCCAGCAGAGGGGGTGCTGAAGCTTTCTTT. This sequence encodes CASRGGAEAFF.

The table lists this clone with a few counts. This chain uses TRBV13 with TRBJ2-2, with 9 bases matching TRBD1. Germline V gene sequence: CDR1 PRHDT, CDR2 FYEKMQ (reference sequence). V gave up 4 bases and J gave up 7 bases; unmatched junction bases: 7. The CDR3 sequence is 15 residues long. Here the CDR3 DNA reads TGTGCCAGCAGCTCCGGGACAGGGTGGATCGGGGAGCTGTTTTTT. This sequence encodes CASSSGTGWIGELFF. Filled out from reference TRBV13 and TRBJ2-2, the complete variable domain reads AAGVIQSPRHLIKEKRETATLKCYPIPRHDTVYWYQQGPGQDPQFLISFYEKMQSDKGSIPDRFSAQQFSDYHSELNMSSLELGDSALYFCASSSGTGWIGELFFGEGSRLTVL.

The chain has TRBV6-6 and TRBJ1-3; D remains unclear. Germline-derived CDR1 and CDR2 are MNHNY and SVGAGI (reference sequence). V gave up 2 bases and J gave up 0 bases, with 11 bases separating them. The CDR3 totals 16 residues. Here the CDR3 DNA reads TGTGCCAGCAGTTACGGAGGGCTCAACTCTGGAAACACCATATATTTT. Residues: CASSYGGLNSGNTIYF.

CDR3 sequence reads: CASSPKGLTGELETQYF. As DNA, the CDR3 is TGTGCCAGTAGCCCAAAGGGACTGACAGGGGAACTAGAGACCCAGTACTTC. V usage is TRBV19 and J usage is TRBJ2-5; 8 bases match TRBD1. Germline CDR1 and CDR2: LNHDA and SQIVND (reference sequence). With 6 bases clipped from V and 4 bases from J, the junction kept 16 bases outside the gene matches. This CDR3 is 17 amino acids long.

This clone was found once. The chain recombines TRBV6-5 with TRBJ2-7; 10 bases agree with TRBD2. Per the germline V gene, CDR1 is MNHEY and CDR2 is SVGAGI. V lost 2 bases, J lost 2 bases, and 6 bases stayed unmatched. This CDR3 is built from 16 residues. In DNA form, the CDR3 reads TGTGCCAGCAGTTACCTCCGGACTAGCGGCACCTACGAGCAGTACTTC. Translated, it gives CASSYLRTSGTYEQYF.

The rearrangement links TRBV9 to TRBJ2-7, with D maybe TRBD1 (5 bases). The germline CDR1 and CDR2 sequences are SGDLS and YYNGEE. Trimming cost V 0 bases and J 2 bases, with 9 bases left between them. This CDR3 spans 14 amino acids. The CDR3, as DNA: TGTGCCAGCAGCGTAGGGGGCGGAACCTACGAGCAGTACTTC. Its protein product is CASSVGGGTYEQYF.

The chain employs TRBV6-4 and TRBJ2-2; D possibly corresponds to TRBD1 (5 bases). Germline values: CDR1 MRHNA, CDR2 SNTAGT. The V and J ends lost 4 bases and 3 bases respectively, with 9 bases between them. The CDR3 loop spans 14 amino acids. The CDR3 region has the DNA TGTGCCAGCAGTGCCACAGGCGACACCGGGGAGCTGTTTTTT. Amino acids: CASSATGDTGELFF.

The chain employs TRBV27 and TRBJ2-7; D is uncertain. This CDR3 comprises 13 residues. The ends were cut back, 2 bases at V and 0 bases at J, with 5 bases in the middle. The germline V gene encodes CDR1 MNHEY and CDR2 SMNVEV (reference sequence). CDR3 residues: CASSLTASYEQYF. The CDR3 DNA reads TGTGCCAGCAGTTTAACTGCCTCCTACGAGCAGTACTTC.

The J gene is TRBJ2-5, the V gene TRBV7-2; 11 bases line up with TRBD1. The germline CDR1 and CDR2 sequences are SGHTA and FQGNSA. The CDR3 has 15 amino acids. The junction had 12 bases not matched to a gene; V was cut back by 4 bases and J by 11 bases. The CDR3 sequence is CASSYSGTGGTGQYF. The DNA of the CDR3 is TGTGCCAGCAGCTACAGCGGGACAGGGGGTACCGGGCAGTACTTC. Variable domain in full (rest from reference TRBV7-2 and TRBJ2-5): GAGVSQSPSNKVTEKGKDVELRCDPISGHTALYWYRQSLGQGLEFLIYFQGNSAPDKSGLPSDRFSAERTGGSVSTLTIQRTQQEDSAVYLCASSYSGTGGTGQYFGPGTRLLVL.

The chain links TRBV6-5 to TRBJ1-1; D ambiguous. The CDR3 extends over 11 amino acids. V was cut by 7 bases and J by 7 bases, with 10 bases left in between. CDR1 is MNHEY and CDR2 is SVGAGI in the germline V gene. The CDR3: CASTGLGEAFF. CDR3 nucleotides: TGTGCCAGCACCGGACTTGGTGAAGCTTTCTTT.

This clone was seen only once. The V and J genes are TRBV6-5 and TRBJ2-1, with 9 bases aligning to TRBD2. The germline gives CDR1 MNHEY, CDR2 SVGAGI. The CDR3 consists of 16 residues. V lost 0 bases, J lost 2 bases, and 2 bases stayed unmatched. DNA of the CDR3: TGTGCCAGCAGTTACTCTAGACTAGCGGCCTACAATGAGCAGTTCTTC. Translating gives CASSYSRLAAYNEQFF.

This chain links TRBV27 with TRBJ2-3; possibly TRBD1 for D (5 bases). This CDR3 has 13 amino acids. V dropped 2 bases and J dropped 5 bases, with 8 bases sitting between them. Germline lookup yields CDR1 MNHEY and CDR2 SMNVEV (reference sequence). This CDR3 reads CASSLAGRDTQYF. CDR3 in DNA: TGTGCCAGCAGTTTAGCAGGGCGAGATACGCAGTATTTT.

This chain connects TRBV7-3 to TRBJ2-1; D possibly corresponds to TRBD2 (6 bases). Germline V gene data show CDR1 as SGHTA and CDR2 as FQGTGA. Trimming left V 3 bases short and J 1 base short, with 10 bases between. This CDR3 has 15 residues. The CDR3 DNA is TGTGCCAGCAGCTTGGGCGGGGCTTCCTACAATGAGCAGTTCTTC. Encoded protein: CASSLGGASYNEQFF. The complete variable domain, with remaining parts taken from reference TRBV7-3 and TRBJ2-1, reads GAGVSQTPSNKVTEKGKYVELRCDPISGHTALYWYRQSLGQGPEFLIYFQGTGAADDSGLPNDRFFAVRPEGSVSTLKIQRTERGDSAVYLCASSLGGASYNEQFFGPGTRLTVL.

The CDR3 spells CASSPREPTGHEKLFF. For the CDR3, the DNA is TGTGCCAGCAGCCCTCGCGAGCCGACAGGACATGAAAAACTGTTTTTT. The chain combines TRBV14 with TRBJ1-4, with a weak D call TRBD1 (6 bases). Per the germline V gene, CDR1 is SGHDN and CDR2 is FVKESK. V was shortened by 4 bases and J by 6 bases, with 18 bases between the two germline ends. The CDR3 runs to 16 residues.

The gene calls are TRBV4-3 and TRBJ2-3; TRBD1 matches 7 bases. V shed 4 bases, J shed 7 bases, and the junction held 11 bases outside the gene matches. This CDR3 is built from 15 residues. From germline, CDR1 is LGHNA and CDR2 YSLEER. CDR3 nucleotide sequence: TGCGCCAGCAGCCGCCAGGGCGACAGGGAGTATACGCAGTATTTT. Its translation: CASSRQGDREYTQYF.

CDR3 DNA sequence: TGTGCCAGCAGTGCCACAGGGGGCTTGCAGCCCCAGCATTTT. As protein: CASSATGGLQPQHF. The rearrangement joins TRBV9 to TRBJ1-5; 9 nucleotides align to TRBD1. V trimming: 5 bases; J trimming: 7 bases; junction bases outside the gene matches: 7. This CDR3 is built from 14 residues. Germline lookup yields CDR1 SGDLS and CDR2 YYNGEE.

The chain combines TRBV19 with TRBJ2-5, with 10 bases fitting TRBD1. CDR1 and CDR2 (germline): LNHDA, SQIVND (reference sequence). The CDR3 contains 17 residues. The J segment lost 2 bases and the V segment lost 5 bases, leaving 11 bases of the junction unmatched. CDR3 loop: CASSASTGGAAQETQYF. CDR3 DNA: TGTGCCAGTAGTGCCTCGACAGGGGGCGCAGCACAAGAGACCCAGTACTTC.

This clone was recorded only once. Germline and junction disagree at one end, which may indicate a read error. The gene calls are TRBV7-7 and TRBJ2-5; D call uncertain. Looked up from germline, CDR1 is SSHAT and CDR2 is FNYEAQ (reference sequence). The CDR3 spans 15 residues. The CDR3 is CASSLGGRPQETQYF. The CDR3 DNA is TGTGCTAGCAGCTTAGGTGGTCGCCCCCAGGAGACCCAGTACTTC. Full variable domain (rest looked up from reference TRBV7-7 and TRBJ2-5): GAGVSQSPRYKVTKRGQDVTLRCDPISSHATLYWYQQALGQGPEFLTYFNYEAQPDKSGLPSDRFSAERPEGSISTLTIQRTEQRDSAMYRCASSLGGRPQETQYFGPGTRLLVL.

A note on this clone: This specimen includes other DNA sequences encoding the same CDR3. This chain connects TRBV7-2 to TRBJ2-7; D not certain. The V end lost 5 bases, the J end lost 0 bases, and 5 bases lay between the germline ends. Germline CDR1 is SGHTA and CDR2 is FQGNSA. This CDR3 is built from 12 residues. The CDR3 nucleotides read TGTGCCAGCAGCCCTAGCTCCTACGAGCAGTACTTC. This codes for CASSPSSYEQYF.

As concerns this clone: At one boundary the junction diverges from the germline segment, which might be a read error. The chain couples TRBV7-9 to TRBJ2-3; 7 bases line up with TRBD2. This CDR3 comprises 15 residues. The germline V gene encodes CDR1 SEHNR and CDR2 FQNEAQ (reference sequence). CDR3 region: CSSSRTSVSTDTQYF. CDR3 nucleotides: TGTTCCAGCAGCCGCACTAGCGTTAGCACAGATACGCAGTATTTT.

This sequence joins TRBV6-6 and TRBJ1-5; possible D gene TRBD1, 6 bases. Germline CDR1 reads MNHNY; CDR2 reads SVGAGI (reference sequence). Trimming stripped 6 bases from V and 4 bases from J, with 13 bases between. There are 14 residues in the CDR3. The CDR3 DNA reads TGTGCCAGCAGCCCAGGGGCTGAGAATCAGCCCCAGCATTTT. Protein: CASSPGAENQPQHF.

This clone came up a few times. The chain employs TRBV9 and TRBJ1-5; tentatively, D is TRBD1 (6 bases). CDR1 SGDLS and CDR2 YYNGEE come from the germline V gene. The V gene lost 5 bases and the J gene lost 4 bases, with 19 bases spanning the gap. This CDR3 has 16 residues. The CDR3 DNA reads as TGTGCCAGCAGATCCCTCCCCGGGACAACAAATCAGCCCCAGCATTTT. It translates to CASRSLPGTTNQPQHF.

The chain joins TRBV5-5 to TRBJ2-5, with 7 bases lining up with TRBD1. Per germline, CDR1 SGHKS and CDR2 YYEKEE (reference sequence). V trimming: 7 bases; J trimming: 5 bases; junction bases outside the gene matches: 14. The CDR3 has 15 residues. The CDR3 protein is CASARGPYGQETQYF. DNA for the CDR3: TGTGCCAGCGCTAGGGGGCCTTACGGGCAGGAGACCCAGTACTTC.

The CDR3 DNA sequence: TGTGCCAGCAGCTTGGGGTCGGGACAGGGTAACTATGGCTACACCTTC. Protein product: CASSLGSGQGNYGYTF. V usage is TRBV5-4 and J usage is TRBJ1-2, with 9 bases lining up with TRBD1. V shed 0 bases and J 1 base; nucleotides not matched to a gene: 4. The CDR3 has 16 residues. Germline V lookup: CDR1 SGHNT, CDR2 YYREEE (reference sequence).

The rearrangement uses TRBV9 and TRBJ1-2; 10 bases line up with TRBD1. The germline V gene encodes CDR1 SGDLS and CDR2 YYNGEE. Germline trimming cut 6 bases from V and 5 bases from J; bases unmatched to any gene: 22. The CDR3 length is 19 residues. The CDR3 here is CASTKGVWGQGTEGYGYTF. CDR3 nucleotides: TGTGCCAGCACCAAAGGAGTCTGGGGACAGGGGACGGAAGGGTATGGCTACACCTTC.